Below are 22 T cell receptor beta chains sequenced from a single sample in a study of blood T cell repertoires in COVID-19. The repertoire was sequenced with immunoSEQ multiplex PCR; TCRdb's copy has only in-frame clones and lacks some. This sample has roughly 400,000 clones, with 70% to 90% found just once. Sequenced material: PBMCs or T cells enriched from blood (not recorded which). The source of these receptors is a woman between 35 and 50 years old with acute COVID-19.

This chain joins TRBV6-5 and TRBJ1-1; weak D call: TRBD1 (6 bases). The germline CDR1 and CDR2 sequences are MNHEY and SVGAGI. CDR3 size: 14 residues. Trimming took 7 bases from V and 0 from J, leaving 12 bases between them. The CDR3 is CASTEAGVNTEAFF. CDR3 nucleotides: TGTGCCAGCACGGAGGCAGGGGTGAACACTGAAGCTTTCTTT.

The CDR3 sequence: CASSLAVAGAYTGELFF. The CDR3, as DNA: TGCGCCAGCAGCTTGGCAGTAGCGGGGGCCTACACCGGGGAGCTGTTTTTT. V usage is TRBV5-1 and J usage is TRBJ2-2; 9 bases are shared with TRBD2. V was pared by 0 bases and J by 3 bases, with 6 bases of the junction left unmatched. Germline V gene lookup returns CDR1 SGHRS and CDR2 YFSETQ. The CDR3 is 17 residues long.

This clone appeared once. The J gene is TRBJ1-3, the V gene TRBV7-9; weak D call: TRBD1 (5 bases). Germline V gene sequence: CDR1 SEHNR, CDR2 FQNEAQ (reference sequence). Trimming pared 8 bases from V and 2 bases from J, leaving 10 bases between. The CDR3 covers 13 residues. The CDR3 region has the DNA TGTGCCAGCGGGGGGTATCCTGGAAACACCATATATTTT. Encoded protein: CASGGYPGNTIYF.

This chain joins TRBV15 and TRBJ1-5; D might be TRBD1 (5 bases). Trimming stripped 0 bases from V and 7 bases from J, with 16 bases between. This CDR3 is 16 amino acids long. Germline assignment: CDR1 LNHNV and CDR2 YYDKDF (reference sequence). CDR3 nucleotide sequence: TGTGCCACCAGCAGAGATCGGGCAGGGCGGGGGCAGCCCCAGCATTTT. Residues: CATSRDRAGRGQPQHF. Full variable domain (remainder filled in from reference TRBV15 and TRBJ1-5): DAMVIQNPRYQVTQFGKPVTLSCSQTLNHNVMYWYQQKSSQAPKLLFHYYDKDFNNEADTPDNFQSRRPNTSFCFLDIRSPGLGDTAMYLCATSRDRAGRGQPQHFGDGTRLSIL.

The chain has TRBV7-2 and TRBJ1-1; D perhaps matches TRBD1 (5 bases). The V gene lost 5 bases and the J gene lost 5 bases, with 18 bases spanning the gap. The CDR3 contains 15 residues. Germline lookup yields CDR1 SGHTA and CDR2 FQGNSA. CDR3 in DNA: TGTGCCAGCAGCCGCGGGACCCCAGCTGATACTGAAGCTTTCTTT. The encoded protein is CASSRGTPADTEAFF.

This chain uses TRBV11-2 with TRBJ1-6; D is unclear. Trimming removed 2 bases at V and 4 bases at J, with 9 bases between. This CDR3 is 15 amino acids long. The germline CDR1 and CDR2 sequences are SGHAT and FQNNGV. The CDR3 DNA is TGTGCCAGCAGCTTAACGGGAAGGTATAATTCACCCCTCCACTTT. Translated, it gives CASSLTGRYNSPLHF.

A single count supports this clone. This chain uses TRBV28 with TRBJ2-2, with TRBD2 matching 13 bases. The ends lost 5 bases at V and 4 bases at J; junction bases unmatched: 4. CDR3 length: 16 amino acids. The germline gives CDR1 MDHEN, CDR2 SYDVKM. CDR3 sequence reads: CASSPGLAGATGELFF. The CDR3 DNA reads as TGTGCCAGCAGTCCCGGACTAGCGGGAGCCACCGGGGAGCTGTTTTTT.

The CDR3 coding sequence is TGTGCCAGCAGCTTGGTGGGACAGGGGTCGGGAAACACCATATATTTT. This gives the protein CASSLVGQGSGNTIYF. The chain is built from TRBV5-4 and TRBJ1-3; TRBD1 matches 10 bases. After removal of 0 bases from V and 4 bases from J, the junction contained 4 bases not matched to a gene. CDR1 and CDR2 from the germline V gene are SGHNT and YYREEE (reference sequence). This CDR3 region has 16 residues.

The J gene is TRBJ1-4, the V gene TRBV5-8, with TRBD1 matching over 7 bases. The germline V gene encodes CDR1 SGHTS and CDR2 YDEGEE. The CDR3 is made up of 14 amino acids. J lost 7 bases, V lost 0 bases, and 3 bases had no gene match. The CDR3 nucleotides are TGTGCCAGCAGCTTGGAGGGGGCGCTTGAAAAACTGTTTTTT. Its protein is CASSLEGALEKLFF.

The chain links TRBV25-1 to TRBJ1-4; 11 bases align to TRBD1. The length of the CDR3 is 16 residues. The junction had 3 bases not matched to a gene; V was cut back by 1 base and J by 5 bases. CDR1 is MGHDK, CDR2 SYGVNS, per germline. The DNA of the CDR3 is TGTGCCAGCAGTGAATTTGGGACAGGGGGGAATGAAAAACTGTTTTTT. Protein product: CASSEFGTGGNEKLFF.

The chain's CDR3 is CASSPGARGYTF. Here the CDR3 DNA reads TGTGCCAGCAGCCCGGGAGCCCGTGGCTACACCTTC. The V call is TRBV3-1 (or the pseudogene TRBV3-2), the J call TRBJ1-2, with no clear D. The germline V and J ends were trimmed by 4 bases and 7 bases, with 10 bases remaining between them. Germline V gene sequence: CDR1 LGHDT, CDR2 YNNKEL (reference sequence). CDR3 length equals 12 residues.

The chain employs TRBV13 and TRBJ1-1; D might be TRBD1 (6 bases). CDR3 length equals 13 residues. V lost 5 bases, J lost 2 bases, and 9 bases lay in between. Germline values: CDR1 PRHDT, CDR2 FYEKMQ (reference sequence). Written as DNA, the CDR3 is TGTGCCAGCAGCCCGGACAGTAACACTGAAGCTTTCTTT. This codes for CASSPDSNTEAFF.

The V gene is TRBV10-3, the J gene TRBJ2-1; 10 bases are shared with TRBD2. V trimming: 7 bases; J trimming: 7 bases; junction bases outside the gene matches: 10. The CDR3 is 15 amino acids. CDR1 and CDR2 (germline): ENHRY, SYGVKD. CDR3 in amino acids: CAITTGSGGANEQFF. The CDR3 DNA follows: TGTGCCATCACCACCGGGAGCGGGGGGGCTAATGAGCAGTTCTTC.

The V gene is TRBV19, the J gene TRBJ1-2; D is possibly TRBD1 (5 bases). The CDR3 contains 16 residues. V was pared by 8 bases and J by 8 bases, with 27 bases between. Germline V gene lookup returns CDR1 LNHDA and CDR2 SQIVND (reference sequence). The CDR3 DNA sequence: TGTGCCAGTGGTTCCTCGACAGCCCCAATCTCTGGCGGCTACACCTTC. It is translated as CASGSSTAPISGGYTF.

The chain links TRBV7-9 to TRBJ2-7; TRBD1 agrees at 7 bases. CDR1 is SEHNR, CDR2 FQNEAQ, per germline (reference sequence). Losses at the gene ends were 5 bases for V and 3 bases for J; bases not matched to a gene: 16. The CDR3 is 17 residues long. The CDR3 sequence: CASSGGPNDRADYEQYF. CDR3 bases: TGTGCCAGCAGCGGAGGACCTAATGACAGGGCTGACTACGAGCAGTACTTC.

The V call is TRBV24-1, the J call TRBJ2-5; 7 bases fit TRBD1. The CDR3 loop spans 15 amino acids. With 4 bases clipped from V and 2 bases from J, the junction kept 6 bases outside the gene matches. Germline lookup yields CDR1 KGHDR and CDR2 SFDVKD. The CDR3 is CATSDPGQSQETQYF. CDR3 sequence (DNA): TGTGCCACCAGTGACCCGGGACAGTCGCAAGAGACCCAGTACTTC.

The V call is TRBV3-1 (or the pseudogene TRBV3-2), the J call TRBJ1-5; D is unresolved. V dropped 2 bases and J dropped 11 bases, with 10 bases sitting between them. The CDR3 is made up of 12 amino acids. CDR1 LGHDT and CDR2 YNNKEL come from the germline V gene (reference sequence). CDR3 amino acids: CASSQSEGAQHF. CDR3 coding DNA: TGTGCCAGCAGCCAAAGTGAGGGAGCCCAGCATTTT.

This chain connects TRBV2 to TRBJ1-4; maybe TRBD1 (5 bases). CDR1 is SNHLY, CDR2 FYNNEI, per germline. V was cut by 3 bases and J by 4 bases, with 15 bases left in between. The CDR3 spans 16 residues. The CDR3 protein is CASSELGRANNEKLFF. DNA of the CDR3: TGTGCCAGCAGTGAGTTGGGCAGGGCCAATAATGAAAAACTGTTTTTT.

This chain joins TRBV5-4 and TRBJ2-5; 9 nucleotides align to TRBD1. Germline assignment: CDR1 SGHNT and CDR2 YYREEE (reference sequence). V lost 2 bases, J lost 5 bases, and 4 bases stayed unmatched. The CDR3 loop spans 14 amino acids. This chain's CDR3 is CASSLQGAQETQYF. The CDR3 nucleotides read TGTGCCAGCAGCTTACAGGGGGCGCAGGAGACCCAGTACTTC.

The V call is TRBV7-2, the J call TRBJ1-5, with D uncertain. Germline CDR1 SGHTA, CDR2 FQGNSA. The CDR3 is made up of 15 amino acids. Trimming left V 5 bases short and J 3 bases short, with 14 bases between. The CDR3 region has the DNA TGTGCCAGCAGCATCGCGTTCACAGTCAATCAGCCCCAGCATTTT. Its translation is CASSIAFTVNQPQHF.

V and J are TRBV7-9 and TRBJ2-7; the D gene is possibly TRBD1 (6 bases). In germline, CDR1 is SEHNR, CDR2 FQNEAQ (reference sequence). V was shortened by 7 bases and J by 2 bases, with 15 bases between the two germline ends. This CDR3 is built from 14 residues. CDR3 loop: CASTATGITYEQYF. CDR3 DNA sequence: TGTGCCAGCACCGCAACAGGGATAACCTACGAGCAGTACTTC.

J is TRBJ1-1 and V is TRBV11-2, with D possibly being TRBD1 (5 bases). Germline CDR1 reads SGHAT; CDR2 reads FQNNGV. Trimming removed 3 bases from V and 4 bases from J, with 12 bases in between. The CDR3 has 14 residues. The DNA of the CDR3 is TGTGCCAGCAGCTTCCAGGGCCGGGTCACTGAAGCTTTCTTT. Its protein product is CASSFQGRVTEAFF.